This TCR beta chain was recovered during a study of early T cells in non-severe SARS-CoV-2 infection. This CDR3 has 14 amino acids. In germline, CDR1 is SGDLS, CDR2 YYNGEE. V was cut by 6 bases and J by 6 bases, with 15 bases left in between. One entry per CDR3 protein results from TCRdb running MiXCR on the 5' RACE reads. The table lists some 57,000 distinct CDR3 sequences, under 11% of them singletons. The sample consisted of whole blood. The chain carries TRBV9 and TRBJ2-2; unclear D gene. The receptor was derived from an adult who was a healthcare worker with PCR-confirmed SARS-CoV-2 infection or an uninfected control (not recorded which). DNA for the CDR3: TGTGCCAGCAAGGACCCAGATGCGGCCGGGGAGCTGTTTTTT. The encoded protein is CASKDPDAAGELFF.